These T cell receptor beta chains were read from a single sample in a study of blood T cell repertoires in COVID-19. Sequenced by immunoSEQ multiplex PCR; TCRdb stores in-frame clones only, minus some. In the table there are around 160,000 clones, 78% of which are singletons. The material sequenced was peripheral blood. Receptors were obtained from a woman over 75 with acute or convalescent COVID-19. The CDR3 runs from the conserved cysteine through the conserved F or W. The D gene is left open where the match is weak. Size is omitted from some rows. Given values are once, few, many or a class for expanded clones.

TRBJ1-2 TRBV5-1 - once 15 TGCGCCAGCAGCTTGGAACAGCTAGGGGGATATGGCTACACCTTC CASSLEQLGGYGYTF
TRBJ1-1 TRBV3-1/TRBV3-2 TRBD1 - 13 TGTGCCAGCAGCCGACAGGGGTCATACGAAGCTTTCTTT CASSRQGSYEAFF
TRBJ1-1 TRBV5-1 - - 17 TGCGCCAGCAGCTCGACAGGTGTCACACCTTTGAACACTGAAGCTTTCTTT CASSSTGVTPLNTEAFF
TRBJ2-5 TRBV3-1/TRBV3-2 - - 12 TGTGCCAGCAGCCATATACAAGAGACCCAGTACTTC CASSHIQETQYF
TRBJ2-7 TRBV5-1 TRBD1 - 15 TGCGCCAGCAGCCCCGGGACAGGGCCCCTGGGGGAGCAGTACTTC CASSPGTGPLGEQYF
TRBJ1-3 TRBV4-1 TRBD1 - 15 TGCGCCAGCAGCCAAGATAGGACAGGGCGGAACACCATATATTTT CASSQDRTGRNTIYF
TRBJ1-1 TRBV7-3 TRBD1 - 14 TGTGCCAGCAGCAGACAGGGAGGCGGCACTGAAGCTTTCTTT CASSRQGGGTEAFF
TRBJ2-2 TRBV28 - few 14 TGTGCCAGCAGTACAGGGACGGACACCGGGGAGCTGTTTTTT CASSTGTDTGELFF
TRBJ2-7 TRBV10-1 - - 14 TGCGCCAGCAGTGAGTCTGCCAGATCGGGCGAGCAGTACTTC CASSESARSGEQYF
TRBJ2-3 TRBV11-2 - few 14 TGTGCCAGCAGCTTACTTCGAGCTCCAGATACGCAGTATTTT CASSLLRAPDTQYF
TRBJ2-3 TRBV5-1 TRBD2 - 13 TGCGCCAGCAGAACTAGCGAATGGGATACGCAGTATTTT CASRTSEWDTQYF
TRBJ1-1 TRBV5-4 - - 16 TGTGCCAGCAGCTCGGGCACCAGGGGCGGGGGCACTGAAGCTTTCTTT CASSSGTRGGGTEAFF
TRBJ1-4 TRBV6-5 - - 15 TGTGCCAGCAGTTACTCGAAGCAGGGGCCCGAAAAACTGTTTTTT CASSYSKQGPEKLFF
TRBJ2-7 TRBV19 - - 12 TGTGCCAGTAGTGGGTACTCCAGCGGACAGTACTTC CASSGYSSGQYF
TRBJ1-2 TRBV19 TRBD1 few 16 TGTGCCAGTAGTCCCTCCGGGACAGAAGCTAACTATGGCTACACCTTC CASSPSGTEANYGYTF
TRBJ1-5 TRBV28 - - 12 TGTGCCAGCAGTCTTATGTTTCGGCCCCAGCATTTT CASSLMFRPQHF
TRBJ2-1 TRBV2 TRBD2 - 15 TGTGCCAGCGGCGGGACTAGCGGGAGAGTGTATGAGCAGTTCTTC CASGGTSGRVYEQFF
TRBJ2-7 TRBV7-9 TRBD2 - 16 TGTGCCAGCAGCAAAGGGACTAGCGGGAGCCCTTACGAGCAGTACTTC CASSKGTSGSPYEQYF
TRBJ1-2 TRBV6-6 - - 13 TGTGCCAGCATTACGGGGGTTGGCTATGGCTACACCTTC CASITGVGYGYTF
TRBJ2-7 TRBV30 TRBD2 few 16 TGTGCCTGGACTTCTCCCGGGGGGGGCAGGCTCTACGAGCAGTACTTC CAWTSPGGGRLYEQYF
TRBJ2-7 TRBV11-3 - - 14 TGTGCCAGCAGCGATAACGACGGGACCTACGAGCAGTACTTC CASSDNDGTYEQYF
TRBJ1-1 TRBV6-5 - - 14 TGTGCCAGCAGTTACGATGGTTTTTCAGGGCAAGCTTTCTTT CASSYDGFSGQAFF
TRBJ1-1 TRBV29-1 - - 13 TGCAGCGGTCATAAACAGGGAAACACTGAAGCTTTCTTT CSGHKQGNTEAFF
TRBJ1-1 TRBV27 - - 13 TGTGCCATCCGCAAACAGGAGAACACTGAAGCTTTCTTT CAIRKQENTEAFF
TRBJ1-2 TRBV5-6 - - 13 TGTGCCAGCAGCTCGCCTGGGACACCGGCGCGATCCTTC CASSSPGTPARSF
TRBJ1-1 TRBV5-1 - few 12 TGCGCCAGCAGCTTCAGGGACACTGAAGCTTTCTTT CASSFRDTEAFF
TRBJ2-2 TRBV2 - - 14 TGTGCCAGCAACAAAGAGACAAGGGGCGGGGAGCTGTTTTTT CASNKETRGGELFF
TRBJ1-1 TRBV30 TRBD1 - 14 TGTGCCTGGAGTACGGGACAGAAGAACACTGAAGCTTTCTTT CAWSTGQKNTEAFF
TRBJ2-5 TRBV11-2 TRBD1 once 13 TGTGCCAGCAGCTTACAGGGGGCAGAGACCCAGTACTTC CASSLQGAETQYF